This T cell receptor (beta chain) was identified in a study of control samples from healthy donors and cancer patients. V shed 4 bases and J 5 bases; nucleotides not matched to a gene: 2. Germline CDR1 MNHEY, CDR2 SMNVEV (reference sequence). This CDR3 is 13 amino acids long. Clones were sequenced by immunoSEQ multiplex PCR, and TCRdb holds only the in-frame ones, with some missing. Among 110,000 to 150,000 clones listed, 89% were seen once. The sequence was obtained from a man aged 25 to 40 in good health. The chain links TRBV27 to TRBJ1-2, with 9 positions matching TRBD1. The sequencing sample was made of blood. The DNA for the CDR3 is TGTGCCAGCAGTTCGGGACAGGGATATGGCTACACCTTC. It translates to CASSSGQGYGYTF.